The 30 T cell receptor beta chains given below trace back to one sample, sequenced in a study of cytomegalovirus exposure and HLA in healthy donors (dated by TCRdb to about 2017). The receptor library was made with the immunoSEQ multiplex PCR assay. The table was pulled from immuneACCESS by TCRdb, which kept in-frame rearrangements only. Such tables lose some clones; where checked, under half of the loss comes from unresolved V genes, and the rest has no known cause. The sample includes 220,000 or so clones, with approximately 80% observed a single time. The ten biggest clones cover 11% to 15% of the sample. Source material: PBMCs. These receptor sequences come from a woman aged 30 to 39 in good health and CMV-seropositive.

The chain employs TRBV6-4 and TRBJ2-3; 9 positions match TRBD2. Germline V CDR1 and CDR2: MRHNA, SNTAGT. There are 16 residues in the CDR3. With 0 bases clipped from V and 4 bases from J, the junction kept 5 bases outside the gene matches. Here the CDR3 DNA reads TGTGCCAGCAGTGACTCGCCTAGCGGGAACGCAGATACGCAGTATTTT. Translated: CASSDSPSGNADTQYF.

CDR3 in DNA: TGCAGTGCTAGTGATGGCCGATACTACACCTTC. This translates into CSASDGRYYTF. The chain recombines TRBV20-1 with TRBJ1-2; no clear D. There are 11 residues in the CDR3. Germline V gives CDR1 DFQATT, CDR2 SNEGSKA (reference sequence). Trimming shortened V by 3 bases and J by 10 bases, and 12 bases separated the two germline ends.

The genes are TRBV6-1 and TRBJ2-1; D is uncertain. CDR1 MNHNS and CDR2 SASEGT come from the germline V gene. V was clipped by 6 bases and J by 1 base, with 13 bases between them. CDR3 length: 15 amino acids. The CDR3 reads CASSTALLSYNEQFF. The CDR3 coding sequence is TGTGCCAGCAGCACTGCCCTTTTATCCTACAATGAGCAGTTCTTC.

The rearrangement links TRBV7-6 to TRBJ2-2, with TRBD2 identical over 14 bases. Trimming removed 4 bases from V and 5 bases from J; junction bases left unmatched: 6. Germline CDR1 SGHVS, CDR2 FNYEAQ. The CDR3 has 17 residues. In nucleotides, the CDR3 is TGTGCCAGCAGCTGGGGACTAGCGGGAGTACGGACCGGGGAGCTGTTTTTT. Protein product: CASSWGLAGVRTGELFF.

The CDR3 spells CASSPRTDTQYF. In DNA form, the CDR3 reads TGTGCCAGCAGCCCCCGCACAGATACGCAGTATTTT. The rearrangement uses TRBV7-2 and TRBJ2-3; unclear D gene. V was clipped by 5 bases and J by 1 base, with 4 bases between them. The CDR3 extends over 12 amino acids. Germline CDR1 SGHTA, CDR2 FQGNSA.

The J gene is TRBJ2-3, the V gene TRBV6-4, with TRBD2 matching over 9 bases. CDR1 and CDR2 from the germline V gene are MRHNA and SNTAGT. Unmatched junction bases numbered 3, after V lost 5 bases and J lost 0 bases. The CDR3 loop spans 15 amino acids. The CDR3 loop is CASSPLAGSTDTQYF. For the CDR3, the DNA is TGTGCCAGCAGTCCTCTAGCGGGAAGCACAGATACGCAGTATTTT.

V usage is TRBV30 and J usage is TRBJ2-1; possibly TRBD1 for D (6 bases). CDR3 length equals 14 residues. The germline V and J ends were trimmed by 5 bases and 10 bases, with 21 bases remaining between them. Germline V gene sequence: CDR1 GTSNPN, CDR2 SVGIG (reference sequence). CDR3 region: CAWVKSYTQGEQFF. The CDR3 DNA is TGTGCCTGGGTTAAATCTTATACACAGGGCGAGCAGTTCTTC. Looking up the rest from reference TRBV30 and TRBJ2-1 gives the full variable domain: SQTIHQWPATLVQPVGSPLSLECTVEGTSNPNLYWYRQAAGRGLQLLFYSVGIGQISSEVPQNLSASRPQDRQFILSSKKLLLSDSGFYLCAWVKSYTQGEQFFGPGTRLTVL.

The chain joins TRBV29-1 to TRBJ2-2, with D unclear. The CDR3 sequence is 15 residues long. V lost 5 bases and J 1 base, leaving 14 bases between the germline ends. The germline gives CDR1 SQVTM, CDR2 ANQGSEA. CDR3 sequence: CSVRALAGNTGELFF. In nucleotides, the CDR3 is TGCAGCGTTCGGGCTCTGGCAGGGAACACCGGGGAGCTGTTTTTT.

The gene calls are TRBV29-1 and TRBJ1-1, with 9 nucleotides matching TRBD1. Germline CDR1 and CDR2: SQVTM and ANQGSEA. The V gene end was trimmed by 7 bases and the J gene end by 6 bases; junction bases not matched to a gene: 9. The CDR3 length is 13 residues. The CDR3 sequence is CSAGQGYRSEAFF. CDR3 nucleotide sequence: TGCAGCGCGGGACAGGGTTATCGTTCTGAAGCTTTCTTT.

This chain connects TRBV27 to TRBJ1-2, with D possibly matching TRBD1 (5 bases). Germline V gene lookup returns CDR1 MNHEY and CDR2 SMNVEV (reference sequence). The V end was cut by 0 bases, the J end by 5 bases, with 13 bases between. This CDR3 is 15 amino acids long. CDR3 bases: TGTGCCAGCAGTTTATCACCCCAGGGTTGGTATGGCTACACCTTC. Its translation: CASSLSPQGWYGYTF.

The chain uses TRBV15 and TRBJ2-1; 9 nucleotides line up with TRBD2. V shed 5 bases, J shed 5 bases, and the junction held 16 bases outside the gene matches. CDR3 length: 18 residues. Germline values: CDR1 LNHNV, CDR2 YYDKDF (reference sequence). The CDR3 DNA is TGTGCCACCAGCGCTCGACTAGCGGCCCCGAGGGGGGACAATGAGCAGTTCTTC. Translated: CATSARLAAPRGDNEQFF. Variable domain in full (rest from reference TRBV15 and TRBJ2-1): DAMVIQNPRYQVTQFGKPVTLSCSQTLNHNVMYWYQQKSSQAPKLLFHYYDKDFNNEADTPDNFQSRRPNTSFCFLDIRSPGLGDTAMYLCATSARLAAPRGDNEQFFGPGTRLTVL.

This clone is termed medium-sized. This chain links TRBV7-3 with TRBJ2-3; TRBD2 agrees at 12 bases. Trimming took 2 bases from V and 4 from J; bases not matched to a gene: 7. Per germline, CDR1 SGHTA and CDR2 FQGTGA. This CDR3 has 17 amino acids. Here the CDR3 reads CASSLRGTSGLADTQYF. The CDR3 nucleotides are TGTGCCAGCAGCTTACGGGGGACTAGCGGGCTTGCAGATACGCAGTATTTT.

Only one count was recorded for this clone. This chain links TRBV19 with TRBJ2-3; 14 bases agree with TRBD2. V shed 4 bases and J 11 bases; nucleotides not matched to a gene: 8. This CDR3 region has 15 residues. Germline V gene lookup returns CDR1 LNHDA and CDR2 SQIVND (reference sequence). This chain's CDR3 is CASSNRLAGGPEQYF. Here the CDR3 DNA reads TGTGCCAGTAGTAATCGACTAGCGGGAGGGCCTGAGCAGTATTTT.

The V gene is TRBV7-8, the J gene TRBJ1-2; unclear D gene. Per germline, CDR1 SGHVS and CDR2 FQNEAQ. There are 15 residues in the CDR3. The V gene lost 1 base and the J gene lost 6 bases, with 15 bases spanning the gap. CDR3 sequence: CASSLGVAGRDGYTF. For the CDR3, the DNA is TGTGCCAGCAGCTTAGGGGTGGCGGGGAGAGATGGCTACACCTTC.

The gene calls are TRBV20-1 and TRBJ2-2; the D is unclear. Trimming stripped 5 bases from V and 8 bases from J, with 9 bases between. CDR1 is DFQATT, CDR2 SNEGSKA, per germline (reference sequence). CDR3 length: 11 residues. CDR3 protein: CSAPNWGELFF. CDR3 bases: TGCAGTGCTCCTAATTGGGGGGAGCTGTTTTTT.

This CDR3 is CASATTGTTAGTQYF. CDR3 in DNA: TGTGCCAGCGCCACTACCGGGACTACGGCGGGGACCCAGTACTTC. This chain joins TRBV6-1 and TRBJ2-5; 7 positions agree with TRBD2. The CDR3 loop spans 15 amino acids. V gave up 8 bases and J gave up 7 bases; unmatched junction bases: 16. The V gene's germline CDR1 is MNHNS and CDR2 SASEGT.

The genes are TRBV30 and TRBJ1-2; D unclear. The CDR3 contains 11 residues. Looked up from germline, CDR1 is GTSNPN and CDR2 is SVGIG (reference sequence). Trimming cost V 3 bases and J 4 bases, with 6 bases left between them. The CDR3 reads CAWRRGYGYTF. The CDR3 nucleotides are TGTGCCTGGAGACGGGGCTATGGCTACACCTTC. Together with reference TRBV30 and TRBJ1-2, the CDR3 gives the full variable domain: SQTIHQWPATLVQPVGSPLSLECTVEGTSNPNLYWYRQAAGRGLQLLFYSVGIGQISSEVPQNLSASRPQDRQFILSSKKLLLSDSGFYLCAWRRGYGYTFGSGTRLTVV.

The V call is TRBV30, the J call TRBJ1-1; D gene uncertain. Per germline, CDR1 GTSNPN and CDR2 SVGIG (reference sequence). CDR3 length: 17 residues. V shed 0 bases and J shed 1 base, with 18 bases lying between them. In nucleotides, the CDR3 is TGTGCCTGGAGTGTGCCCTACTATCGGAATCAGAACACTGAAGCTTTCTTT. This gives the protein CAWSVPYYRNQNTEAFF.

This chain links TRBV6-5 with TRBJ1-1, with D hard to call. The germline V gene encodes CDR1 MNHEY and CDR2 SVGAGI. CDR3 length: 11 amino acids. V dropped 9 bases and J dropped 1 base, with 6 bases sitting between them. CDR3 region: CASHKNTEAFF. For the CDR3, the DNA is TGTGCCAGTCACAAGAACACTGAAGCTTTCTTT.

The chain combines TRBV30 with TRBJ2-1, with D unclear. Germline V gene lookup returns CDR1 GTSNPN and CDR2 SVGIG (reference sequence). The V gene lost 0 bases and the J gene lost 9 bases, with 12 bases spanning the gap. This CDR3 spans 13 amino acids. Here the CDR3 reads CAWSVSAIIEQFF. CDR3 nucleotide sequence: TGTGCCTGGAGTGTCTCCGCGATTATTGAGCAGTTCTTC.

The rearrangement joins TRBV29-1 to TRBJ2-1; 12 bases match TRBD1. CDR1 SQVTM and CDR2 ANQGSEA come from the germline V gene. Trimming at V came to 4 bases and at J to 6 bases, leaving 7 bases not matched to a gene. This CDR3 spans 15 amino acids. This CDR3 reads CSVVTRDRGPNEQFF. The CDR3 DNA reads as TGCAGCGTTGTTACCCGGGACAGGGGGCCCAATGAGCAGTTCTTC.

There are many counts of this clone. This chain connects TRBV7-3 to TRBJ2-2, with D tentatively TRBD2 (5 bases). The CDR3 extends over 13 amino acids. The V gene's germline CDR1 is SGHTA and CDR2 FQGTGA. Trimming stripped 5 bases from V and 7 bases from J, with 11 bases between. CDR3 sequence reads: CASSLALGGELFF. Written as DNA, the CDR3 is TGTGCCAGCAGCCTAGCTCTCGGCGGGGAGCTGTTTTTT.

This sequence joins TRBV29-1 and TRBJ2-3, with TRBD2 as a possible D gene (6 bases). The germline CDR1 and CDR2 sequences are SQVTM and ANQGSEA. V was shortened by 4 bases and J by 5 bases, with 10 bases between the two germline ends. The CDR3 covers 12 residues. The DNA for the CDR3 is TGCAGCGTTGTTCCGGGAGAAGATACGCAGTATTTT. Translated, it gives CSVVPGEDTQYF.

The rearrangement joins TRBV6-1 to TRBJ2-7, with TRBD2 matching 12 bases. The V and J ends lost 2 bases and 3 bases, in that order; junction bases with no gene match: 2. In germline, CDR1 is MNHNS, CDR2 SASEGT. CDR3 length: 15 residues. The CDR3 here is CASSELAGGHYEQYF. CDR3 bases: TGTGCCAGCAGTGAACTAGCGGGAGGGCACTACGAGCAGTACTTC.

Written as DNA, the CDR3 is TGTGCCAGCAGCGTAGCGGGAGAAGCCTACGAGCAGTACTTC. It specifies CASSVAGEAYEQYF. This chain connects TRBV9 to TRBJ2-7; D is perhaps TRBD2 (6 bases). Per germline, CDR1 SGDLS and CDR2 YYNGEE. This CDR3 is built from 14 residues. Trimming pared 0 bases from V and 2 bases from J, leaving 9 bases between.

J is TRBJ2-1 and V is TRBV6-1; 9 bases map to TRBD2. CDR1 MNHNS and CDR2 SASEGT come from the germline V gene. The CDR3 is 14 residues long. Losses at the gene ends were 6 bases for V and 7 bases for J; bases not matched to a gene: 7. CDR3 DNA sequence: TGTGCCAGCAGCGGCGGGAGGGCCTCGAATGAGCAGTTCTTC. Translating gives CASSGGRASNEQFF.

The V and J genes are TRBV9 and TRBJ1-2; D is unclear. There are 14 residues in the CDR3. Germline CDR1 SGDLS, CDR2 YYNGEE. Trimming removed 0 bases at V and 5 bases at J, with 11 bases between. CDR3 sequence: CASSVDPAGYGYTF. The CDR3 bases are TGTGCCAGCAGCGTAGACCCGGCCGGATATGGCTACACCTTC.

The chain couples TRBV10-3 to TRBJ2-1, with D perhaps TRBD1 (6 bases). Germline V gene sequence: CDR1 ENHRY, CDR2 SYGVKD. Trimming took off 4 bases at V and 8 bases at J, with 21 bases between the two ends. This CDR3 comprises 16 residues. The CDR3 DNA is TGTGCCATCAGTGGTGGGGGAGAACAGGGCGCCCATGAGCAGTTCTTC. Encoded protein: CAISGGGEQGAHEQFF.

CDR3 coding DNA: TGTGCCAGCAGCCCCCTCGGTGTCACATTTAACTACAATGAGCAGTTCTTC. It is translated as CASSPLGVTFNYNEQFF. This sequence joins TRBV28 and TRBJ2-1; D gene ambiguous. The CDR3 covers 17 residues. Germline V lookup: CDR1 MDHEN, CDR2 SYDVKM. The V end was cut by 6 bases, the J end by 3 bases, with 21 bases between.

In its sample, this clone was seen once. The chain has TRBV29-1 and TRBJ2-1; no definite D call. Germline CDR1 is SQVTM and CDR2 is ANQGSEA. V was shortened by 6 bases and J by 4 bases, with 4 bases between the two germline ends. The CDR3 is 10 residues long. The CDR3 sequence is CSVAYNEQFF. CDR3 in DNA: TGCAGCGTCGCTTACAATGAGCAGTTCTTC.